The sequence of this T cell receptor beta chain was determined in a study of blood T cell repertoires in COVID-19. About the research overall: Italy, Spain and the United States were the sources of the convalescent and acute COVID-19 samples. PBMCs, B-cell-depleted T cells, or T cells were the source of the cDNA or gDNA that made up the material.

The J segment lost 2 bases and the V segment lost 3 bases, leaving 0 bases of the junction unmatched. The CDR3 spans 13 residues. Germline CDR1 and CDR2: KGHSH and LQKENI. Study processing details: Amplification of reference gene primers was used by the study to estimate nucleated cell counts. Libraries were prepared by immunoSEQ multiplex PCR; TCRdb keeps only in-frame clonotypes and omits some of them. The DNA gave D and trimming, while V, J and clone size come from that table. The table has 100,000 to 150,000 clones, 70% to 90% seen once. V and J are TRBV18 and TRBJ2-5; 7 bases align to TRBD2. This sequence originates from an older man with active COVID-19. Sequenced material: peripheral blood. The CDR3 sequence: CASSPGLQETQYF. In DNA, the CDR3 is TGTGCCAGCTCACCGGGACTACAAGAGACCCAGTACTTC.